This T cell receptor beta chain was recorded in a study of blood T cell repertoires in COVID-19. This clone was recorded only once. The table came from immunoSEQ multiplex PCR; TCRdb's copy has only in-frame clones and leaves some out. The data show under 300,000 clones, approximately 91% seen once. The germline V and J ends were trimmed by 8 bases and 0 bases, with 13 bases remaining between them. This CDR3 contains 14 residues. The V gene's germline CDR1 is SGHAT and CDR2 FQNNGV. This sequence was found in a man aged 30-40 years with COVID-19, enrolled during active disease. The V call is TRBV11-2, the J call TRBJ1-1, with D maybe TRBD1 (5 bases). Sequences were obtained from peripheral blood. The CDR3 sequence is CASRGVAMNTEAFF. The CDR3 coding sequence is TGTGCCAGCCGGGGGGTCGCTATGAACACTGAAGCTTTCTTT.